This T cell receptor (beta chain) was sequenced in a study of T cells in Graves' hyperthyroidism and ophthalmopathy. A patient was excluded if there was uncontrolled infection, other autoimmune disease, pregnancy or lactation. TCR beta CDR3 sequences were amplified from RNA transcripts. First-round RT-PCR with HTBI primers amplified the TCR CDR3 region. MiXCR, run by TCRdb on the multiplex PCR reads, gives a single entry per CDR3 protein. The table records around 700,000 distinct CDR3 sequences, about 35% of them present only once. The germline V gene encodes CDR1 SEHNR and CDR2 FQNEAQ (reference sequence). V was clipped by 5 bases and J by 14 bases, with 10 bases between them. CDR3 size: 11 residues.

Source material: blood. This sequence originates from a woman aged 40 to 49 with Graves' hyperthyroidism. V is TRBV7-9 and J is TRBJ1-6, with D possibly TRBD1 on 6 matching bases. The CDR3 DNA reads TGTGCCAGCAGCCCATGGACAGCCCTCCACTTT. Its protein is CASSPWTALHF.